One and the same sample provided the 20 T cell receptor beta chains below, sequenced in a study of OX40 agonist ivuxolimab in advanced cancers. The method was immunoSEQ multiplex PCR; TCRdb's version includes in-frame clones alone and lacks a portion of them. This table has over 100,000 clones, roughly 91% appearing once. Material: CD4+ or CD8+ T cells sorted from blood, obtained in a trial of the OX40 agonist ivuxolimab. The receptors originated from an adult with an advanced solid tumor such as melanoma, head and neck, liver or kidney cancer.

The V gene is TRBV9, the J gene TRBJ2-1; 10 bases align to TRBD2. Per germline, CDR1 SGDLS and CDR2 YYNGEE. This CDR3 region has 16 residues. V shed 6 bases, J shed 7 bases, and the junction held 13 bases outside the gene matches. CDR3 sequence (DNA): TGTGCCAGCACCCCCGGCCTAGCGGGAGTCGCAAATGAGCAGTTCTTC. It is translated as CASTPGLAGVANEQFF.

The rearrangement joins TRBV28 to TRBJ1-1; 8 nucleotides align to TRBD1. Unmatched junction bases numbered 23, after V lost 1 base and J lost 4 bases. The CDR3 length is 21 residues. CDR1 is MDHEN and CDR2 is SYDVKM in the germline V gene. The CDR3 loop reads CASSLSMTGWDRRRTPTEAFF. DNA of the CDR3: TGTGCCAGCAGTTTATCGATGACGGGTTGGGACAGGAGACGGACGCCCACTGAAGCTTTCTTT.

The rearrangement links TRBV10-1 to TRBJ2-3, with D unresolved. V lost 4 bases and J lost 2, with 7 bases in between. This CDR3 has 13 residues. Looked up from germline, CDR1 is WNHNN and CDR2 is SYGVQD (reference sequence). This CDR3 reads CASSAVTTDTQYF. The CDR3 region has the DNA TGCGCCAGCAGTGCCGTTACCACAGATACGCAGTATTTT.

V and J are TRBV28 and TRBJ1-4; D remains unclear. The CDR3 sequence is 12 residues long. Trimming left V 4 bases short and J 5 bases short, with 5 bases between. CDR1 MDHEN and CDR2 SYDVKM come from the germline V gene. DNA for the CDR3: TGTGCCAGCAGTTCTAGAAATGAAAAACTGTTTTTT. Its translation: CASSSRNEKLFF.

The CDR3 region has the DNA TGTGCCAGCAGCCAAGATGGGGGCGGCAATGAGCAGTTCTTC. This sequence encodes CASSQDGGGNEQFF. The V and J genes are TRBV14 and TRBJ2-1; tentatively, D is TRBD1 (6 bases). This CDR3 contains 14 residues. Germline CDR1 reads SGHDN; CDR2 reads FVKESK. V was pared by 0 bases and J by 6 bases, with 9 bases between.

V is TRBV6-1 and J is TRBJ2-7; 10 nucleotides match TRBD1. The CDR3 covers 14 residues. In germline, CDR1 is MNHNS, CDR2 SASEGT. The trim removed 6 bases at V and 0 bases at J, leaving 2 bases unmatched. The CDR3 bases are TGTGCCAGCAGAGGGACAGGGGACTCCTACGAGCAGTACTTC. Translated, it gives CASRGTGDSYEQYF.

The rearrangement uses TRBV7-9 and TRBJ2-7; D might be TRBD2 (6 bases). Germline-derived CDR1 and CDR2 are SEHNR and FQNEAQ (reference sequence). The CDR3 is 15 residues long. V lost 5 bases and J 9 bases, leaving 23 bases between the germline ends. CDR3 region: CASSAPGTPEGVQYF. CDR3 nucleotides: TGTGCCAGCAGCGCGCCCGGGACTCCCGAGGGTGTGCAGTACTTC.

In this sample, this clone turned up a few times. The same CDR3 also results from other DNA sequences found in this sample. The CDR3 nucleotides read TGTGCCAGCAGCGTAGGAGCGGGAGGCACAGATACGCAGTATTTT. This gives the protein CASSVGAGGTDTQYF. The chain is built from TRBV9 and TRBJ2-3, with 8 bases aligning to TRBD2. The CDR3 runs to 15 residues. V dropped 0 bases and J dropped 1; count of bases not matched to a gene: 1. The V gene's germline CDR1 is SGDLS and CDR2 YYNGEE.

This chain uses TRBV19 with TRBJ1-1; D is undetermined. The V end was cut by 5 bases, the J end by 0 bases, with 10 bases between. This CDR3 region has 14 residues. Germline loops: CDR1 LNHDA, CDR2 SQIVND (reference sequence). Here the CDR3 reads CASSVTRMNTEAFF. Here the CDR3 DNA reads TGTGCCAGTAGTGTTACAAGAATGAACACTGAAGCTTTCTTT.

V is TRBV7-2 and J is TRBJ2-7; 8 nucleotides align to TRBD2. Trimming cost V 5 bases and J 7 bases; bases outside gene matches: 13. Germline assignment: CDR1 SGHTA and CDR2 FQGNSA. The CDR3 has 15 residues. The CDR3 protein is CASSTAGAPPREQYF. CDR3 in DNA: TGTGCCAGCAGCACAGCGGGAGCTCCCCCGAGGGAGCAGTACTTC.

Regarding this clone: A junction boundary mismatches the germline segment, possibly from a read error. The rearrangement joins TRBV7-7 to TRBJ1-3; D is uncertain. Germline loops: CDR1 SSHAT, CDR2 FNYEAQ (reference sequence). The CDR3 consists of 16 residues. CDR3 DNA: TGTGCTAGCAGCCCCCATTTTAGCGGTTCTGGAAACACCATATATTTT. Translating it yields CASSPHFSGSGNTIYF.

This clone was detected only a few times. This chain connects TRBV10-1 to TRBJ1-6, with D perhaps matching TRBD1 (5 bases). Germline V gene sequence: CDR1 WNHNN, CDR2 SYGVQD (reference sequence). The CDR3 length is 16 residues. Trimming removed 0 bases at V and 6 bases at J, with 12 bases between. The CDR3 DNA reads as TGCGCCAGCAGTGAGTCGCTGCAGGGAAGTAATTCACCCCTCCACTTT. This codes for CASSESLQGSNSPLHF.

V gene TRBV28 combines with J gene TRBJ1-2, with D unclear. Germline V gene sequence: CDR1 MDHEN, CDR2 SYDVKM. Trimming removed 3 bases from V and 4 bases from J, with 6 bases in between. The CDR3 spans 12 residues. CDR3 in amino acids: CASSFDGYGYTF. The CDR3 region has the DNA TGTGCCAGCAGTTTTGACGGCTATGGCTACACCTTC.

The V call is TRBV7-2, the J call TRBJ1-3; the D is unclear. CDR1 is SGHTA and CDR2 is FQGNSA in the germline V gene. Between the trimmed V and J ends, which lost 5 bases and 0 bases, there was a span of 8 bases. This CDR3 is 14 amino acids long. The CDR3 bases are TGTGCCAGCAGCGCAGGAATCTCTGGAAACACCATATATTTT. Amino acids: CASSAGISGNTIYF.

V is TRBV21-1 and J is TRBJ1-5. TRBV21-1 is a recognized pseudogene. The CDR3 extends over 18 amino acids. The chain's CDR3 is CASSKAWTPGGGRQPQHF. The CDR3 nucleotides read TGTGCCAGCAGCAAAGCCTGGACCCCCGGGGGCGGTCGACAGCCCCAGCATTTT.

The chain joins TRBV29-1 to TRBJ2-5; D ambiguous. The germline V gene has CDR1 SQVTM and CDR2 ANQGSEA. Trimming took 7 bases from V and 7 from J, leaving 16 bases between them. The CDR3 covers 12 residues. For the CDR3, the DNA is TGCAGCGCCACGACATCCATAGGGACCCAGTACTTC. Translated: CSATTSIGTQYF.

The V gene is TRBV19, the J gene TRBJ2-3; the D gene is possibly TRBD2 (6 bases). Germline assignment: CDR1 LNHDA and CDR2 SQIVND (reference sequence). The CDR3 extends over 14 amino acids. V lost 7 bases to trimming and J lost 3 bases, with 14 bases between them. Written as DNA, the CDR3 is TGTGCCAGTAAGGCGGGGATCAGGACAGATACGCAGTATTTT. Protein sequence: CASKAGIRTDTQYF.

V usage is TRBV19 and J usage is TRBJ2-7; 8 bases line up with TRBD1. CDR1 is LNHDA, CDR2 SQIVND, per germline (reference sequence). The length of the CDR3 is 15 residues. Losses at the gene ends were 2 bases for V and 3 bases for J; bases not matched to a gene: 6. This CDR3 reads CASSIISQGGYEQYF. CDR3 in DNA: TGTGCCAGTAGTATAATTTCACAGGGGGGCTACGAGCAGTACTTC. Looking up the rest from reference TRBV19 and TRBJ2-7 gives the full variable domain: DGGITQSPKYLFRKEGQNVTLSCEQNLNHDAMYWYRQDPGQGLRLIYYSQIVNDFQKGDIAEGYSVSREKKESFPLTVTSAQKNPTAFYLCASSIISQGGYEQYFGPGTRLTVT.

The chain uses TRBV6-5 and TRBJ2-3, with TRBD2 matching 8 bases. J was trimmed by 2 bases and V by 6 bases; bases with no gene match: 7. Germline CDR1 is MNHEY and CDR2 is SVGAGI. This CDR3 has 15 residues. DNA for the CDR3: TGTGCCAGCAGATCACTAGCGGTTCCCACAGATACGCAGTATTTT. Its translation: CASRSLAVPTDTQYF.

The chain recombines TRBV28 with TRBJ2-1; 8 positions agree with TRBD1. Germline V lookup: CDR1 MDHEN, CDR2 SYDVKM. This CDR3 comprises 14 residues. Trimming took 4 bases from V and 5 from J; bases not matched to a gene: 4. The CDR3 DNA reads TGTGCCAGCAGTTCGACAGGGGTTAACAATGAGCAGTTCTTC. Protein: CASSSTGVNNEQFF.